Listed here are 28 T cell receptor beta chains from one sample, sequenced in a study of shared clonotypes between healthy human individuals. This table comes from immunoSEQ multiplex PCR, and its TCRdb copy is limited to in-frame clones, with some not included. This table has under 850,000 clones, around 93% appearing once. Naive CD8 cells lacked CD45RO, underwent positive selection for CCR7 and left out terminally differentiated effector memory CD45RA+ cells. Material: naive CD8+ T cells sorted from blood. These receptors came from a man aged 30 to 39 in good health.

This sequence joins TRBV7-9 and TRBJ2-5; no firm D call. With 4 bases removed from V and 2 bases from J, the gap between germline ends came to 11 bases. There are 14 residues in the CDR3. Germline CDR1 and CDR2: SEHNR and FQNEAQ (reference sequence). The CDR3 here is CASSSVDRQETQYF. The CDR3 DNA reads TGTGCCAGCAGCTCGGTGGACCGTCAAGAGACCCAGTACTTC.

Note on this clone: Other nucleotide sequences from this sample produce the same CDR3. The J gene is TRBJ2-7, the V gene TRBV14, with D possibly matching TRBD1 (6 bases). Germline-derived CDR1 and CDR2 are SGHDN and FVKESK. Between the trimmed V and J ends, which lost 6 bases and 2 bases, there was a span of 14 bases. The CDR3 consists of 14 residues. The CDR3 coding sequence is TGTGCCAGCAGTCCAGGGGACGGCGCCTACGAGCAGTACTTC. Amino acid sequence: CASSPGDGAYEQYF. The full variable domain, rest sourced from reference TRBV14 and TRBJ2-7, is EAGVTQFPSHSVIEKGQTVTLRCDPISGHDNLYWYRRVMGKEIKFLLHFVKESKQDESGMPNNRFLAERTGGTYSTLKVQPAELEDSGVYFCASSPGDGAYEQYFGPGTRLTVT.

V gene TRBV5-8 combines with J gene TRBJ2-7, with 7 bases aligning to TRBD2. Germline V gene sequence: CDR1 SGHTS, CDR2 YDEGEE. Losses at the gene ends were 0 bases for V and 3 bases for J; bases not matched to a gene: 9. This CDR3 has 16 amino acids. The CDR3 DNA reads TGTGCCAGCAGCTTGGTTGGGGGAGGGAAGGACTACGAGCAGTACTTC. As protein: CASSLVGGGKDYEQYF.

This clone was seen repeatedly, ten times or more. The chain couples TRBV27 to TRBJ1-2, with D unresolved. V shed 4 bases and J shed 0 bases, with 6 bases lying between them. Germline loops: CDR1 MNHEY, CDR2 SMNVEV (reference sequence). This CDR3 region has 13 residues. CDR3 coding DNA: TGTGCCAGCAGTTACACCGCTAACTATGGCTACACCTTC. Translated: CASSYTANYGYTF.

The chain employs TRBV6-1 and TRBJ2-3; D is possibly TRBD2 (7 bases). Trimming cost V 0 bases and J 4 bases, with 11 bases left between them. The CDR3 loop spans 15 amino acids. Germline assignment: CDR1 MNHNS and CDR2 SASEGT. CDR3 nucleotides: TGTGCCAGCAGTGAAGCGCGGGGGCTTGCAGATACGCAGTATTTT. Its protein product is CASSEARGLADTQYF.

This clone has a count of ten or more. The same CDR3 is also encoded by other DNA sequences in this sample. The chain is built from TRBV4-3 and TRBJ2-1, with 14 bases matching TRBD2. This CDR3 comprises 16 residues. J gave up 3 bases and V 4 bases, and 2 bases lay outside the gene matches. From germline, CDR1 is LGHNA and CDR2 YSLEER. CDR3 residues: CASSPGLAGGYNEQFF. In DNA, the CDR3 is TGCGCCAGCAGCCCCGGACTAGCGGGAGGCTACAATGAGCAGTTCTTC.

The chain has TRBV10-3 and TRBJ2-2, with a possible D match to TRBD2 (7 bases). This CDR3 region has 18 residues. Germline V lookup: CDR1 ENHRY, CDR2 SYGVKD. Deletions cut 7 bases from V and 8 bases from J, with 29 bases between. This CDR3 reads CAITHPGAAASGRGELFF. CDR3 nucleotide sequence: TGTGCCATCACTCACCCGGGGGCCGCGGCTAGCGGTAGGGGGGAGCTGTTTTTT.

This chain uses TRBV28 with TRBJ2-3, with D perhaps TRBD2 (6 bases). Germline lookup yields CDR1 MDHEN and CDR2 SYDVKM. The CDR3 runs to 15 residues. The ends were cut back, 6 bases at V and 3 bases at J, with 16 bases in the middle. This CDR3 is CASSYSGASTDTQYF. The CDR3 DNA reads as TGTGCCAGCAGCTATAGCGGAGCTAGTACAGATACGCAGTATTTT.

V and J are TRBV6-5 and TRBJ2-1, with D possibly being TRBD2 (6 bases). V was trimmed by 5 bases and J by 6 bases, leaving 11 bases between them. This CDR3 spans 13 amino acids. The germline V gene encodes CDR1 MNHEY and CDR2 SVGAGI. The CDR3 DNA reads TGTGCCAGCAGTATCGGGAGAGCCAATGAGCAGTTCTTC. Its protein product is CASSIGRANEQFF.

The chain employs TRBV14 and TRBJ2-1; TRBD2 matches 9 bases. V shed 4 bases, J shed 2 bases, and the junction held 3 bases outside the gene matches. Germline loops: CDR1 SGHDN, CDR2 FVKESK. The CDR3 covers 15 residues. The CDR3 sequence is CASSPREGTYNEQFF. CDR3 in DNA: TGTGCCAGCAGCCCGCGGGAGGGGACCTACAATGAGCAGTTCTTC.

The rearrangement joins TRBV29-1 to TRBJ1-2; D uncertain. Trimming stripped 3 bases from V and 1 base from J, with 6 bases between. CDR3 length: 12 amino acids. Germline CDR1 SQVTM, CDR2 ANQGSEA. CDR3 residues: CSVDFHNYGYTF. In nucleotides, the CDR3 is TGCAGCGTTGATTTTCATAACTATGGCTACACCTTC.

A single count supports this clone. The chain combines TRBV2 with TRBJ2-7, with unresolved D. CDR1 and CDR2 (germline): SNHLY, FYNNEI. This CDR3 region has 11 residues. V dropped 6 bases and J dropped 3 bases, with 6 bases sitting between them. CDR3 region: CASRAIYEQYF. The CDR3 coding sequence is TGTGCCAGCAGAGCCATCTACGAGCAGTACTTC.

The V call is TRBV10-3, the J call TRBJ1-1; TRBD1 matches 7 bases. The V segment lost 7 bases and the J segment 2 bases; nucleotides outside the gene matches: 4. Germline V gene sequence: CDR1 ENHRY, CDR2 SYGVKD. The CDR3 runs 13 residues. In nucleotides, the CDR3 is TGTGCCATCACAAGGGGGCGTAACACTGAAGCTTTCTTT. This sequence encodes CAITRGRNTEAFF.

This sequence joins TRBV7-8 and TRBJ2-7; the D gene is possibly TRBD1 (5 bases). The CDR3 spans 14 residues. Between the trimmed V and J ends, which lost 5 bases and 1 base, there was a span of 12 bases. From germline, CDR1 is SGHVS and CDR2 FQNEAQ. The CDR3 bases are TGTGCCAGCAGCGCCACAGGCAGGTCCTACGAGCAGTACTTC. It specifies CASSATGRSYEQYF.

The CDR3 loop reads CASSDSNERFYEQYF. CDR3 nucleotide sequence: TGTGCCAGCAGCGATAGCAATGAGAGGTTTTACGAGCAGTACTTC. The chain recombines TRBV5-5 with TRBJ2-7; unclear D gene. Germline V gene data show CDR1 as SGHKS and CDR2 as YYEKEE (reference sequence). The CDR3 has 15 amino acids. With 4 bases removed from V and 4 bases from J, the gap between germline ends came to 18 bases.

CDR3 nucleotides: TGTGCCAGCAGCTTTTTAGCGGGAGACCCGGAGACCCAGTACTTC. This sequence encodes CASSFLAGDPETQYF. This chain links TRBV11-2 with TRBJ2-5; 9 nucleotides align to TRBD2. There are 15 residues in the CDR3. Trimming took 3 bases from V and 5 from J; bases not matched to a gene: 7. Germline V gives CDR1 SGHAT, CDR2 FQNNGV.

This chain uses TRBV28 with TRBJ2-5; 8 bases match TRBD1. This CDR3 spans 18 amino acids. Trimming took 5 bases from V and 4 from J; bases not matched to a gene: 18. Germline CDR1 MDHEN, CDR2 SYDVKM. The CDR3 bases are TGTGCCAGCAGTACCCGACAGGGGTCGAAGTTAGGTGGAGAGACCCAGTACTTC. This translates into CASSTRQGSKLGGETQYF.

This chain connects TRBV29-1 to TRBJ2-1; 10 bases match TRBD2. There are 16 residues in the CDR3. Germline CDR1 and CDR2: SQVTM and ANQGSEA. The V segment lost 1 base and the J segment 3 bases; nucleotides outside the gene matches: 6. CDR3 nucleotide sequence: TGCAGCGTTGAAGTCCTAGCGGGAGCCCTCTACAATGAGCAGTTCTTC. It codes for CSVEVLAGALYNEQFF.

The genes are TRBV9 and TRBJ2-3; no reliable D call. Germline lookup yields CDR1 SGDLS and CDR2 YYNGEE. The V end was cut by 3 bases, the J end by 2 bases, with 16 bases between. The length of the CDR3 is 16 residues. In nucleotides, the CDR3 is TGTGCCAGCAGCGAGGCCGGGCGAACTTACACAGATACGCAGTATTTT. Amino acids: CASSEAGRTYTDTQYF. Full variable domain (outside the CDR3, taken from reference TRBV9 and TRBJ2-3): DSGVTQTPKHLITATGQRVTLRCSPRSGDLSVYWYQQSLDQGLQFLIQYYNGEERAKGNILERFSAQQFPDLHSELNLSSLELGDSALYFCASSEAGRTYTDTQYFGPGTRLTVL.

V is TRBV6-5 and J is TRBJ2-4; 8 bases match TRBD1. Germline CDR1 is MNHEY and CDR2 is SVGAGI. This CDR3 spans 15 amino acids. V gave up 5 bases and J gave up 6 bases; unmatched junction bases: 9. The CDR3 DNA follows: TGTGCCAGCAGTACATTCTCAGGGGGCGGAAACATTCAGTACTTC. It is translated as CASSTFSGGGNIQYF.

The gene calls are TRBV4-1 and TRBJ2-7, with TRBD1 identical over 7 bases. Germline V gene lookup returns CDR1 MGHRA and CDR2 YSYEKL. CDR3 length: 14 residues. V lost 4 bases, J lost 5 bases, and 8 bases stayed unmatched. This CDR3 reads CASSLDSTGNEQYF. As DNA, the CDR3 is TGCGCCAGCAGCCTAGATTCGACAGGGAACGAGCAGTACTTC.

The V and J genes are TRBV28 and TRBJ2-1; D may be TRBD1 (6 bases). The ends were cut back, 6 bases at V and 3 bases at J, with 9 bases in the middle. The CDR3 consists of 13 residues. Germline values: CDR1 MDHEN, CDR2 SYDVKM. For the CDR3, the DNA is TGTGCCAGCAGCGGACAGAACTACAATGAGCAGTTCTTC. It is translated as CASSGQNYNEQFF.

The chain employs TRBV27 and TRBJ1-1; D ambiguous. Germline V gene lookup returns CDR1 MNHEY and CDR2 SMNVEV (reference sequence). CDR3 size: 14 residues. V was shortened by 6 bases and J by 0 bases, with 11 bases between the two germline ends. CDR3 bases: TGTGCCAGCAGAAAAGGAGGAATGAACACTGAAGCTTTCTTT. Protein: CASRKGGMNTEAFF.

This clone has only a few counts. V gene TRBV5-1 combines with J gene TRBJ2-7; the D is unclear. CDR1 is SGHRS and CDR2 is YFSETQ in the germline V gene. The CDR3 has 15 residues. V was shortened by 0 bases and J by 2 bases, with 12 bases between the two germline ends. The CDR3 sequence is CASSLVGLLAYEQYF. The CDR3 DNA follows: TGCGCCAGCAGCTTGGTGGGTTTACTGGCCTACGAGCAGTACTTC.

This chain connects TRBV5-1 to TRBJ2-7; 9 nucleotides line up with TRBD2. Germline V gene sequence: CDR1 SGHRS, CDR2 YFSETQ. The junction had 2 bases not matched to a gene; V was cut back by 4 bases and J by 3 bases. This CDR3 is built from 13 residues. CDR3 sequence (DNA): TGCGCCAGCAGCATTAGCGGGAGCTACGAGCAGTACTTC. This translates into CASSISGSYEQYF.

The chain uses TRBV4-2 and TRBJ2-1; 14 bases align to TRBD2. The germline V gene has CDR1 LGHNA and CDR2 YNFKEQ. V shed 0 bases and J 6 bases; nucleotides not matched to a gene: 13. The CDR3 is made up of 20 amino acids. CDR3 in DNA: TGTGCCAGCAGCCAAGATCCCCTCGGGACTAGCGGGAGATATAGCAATGAGCAGTTCTTC. Amino acids: CASSQDPLGTSGRYSNEQFF.

This clone was seen only a few times. The chain uses TRBV7-8 and TRBJ2-2; no clear D. Germline assignment: CDR1 SGHVS and CDR2 FQNEAQ. V was trimmed by 3 bases and J by 0 bases, leaving 8 bases between them. The CDR3 is 15 amino acids. The CDR3 here is CASSLEFANTGELFF. The CDR3 bases are TGTGCCAGCAGCTTGGAGTTCGCGAACACCGGGGAGCTGTTTTTT.

The chain has TRBV7-9 and TRBJ1-2; unclear D gene. This CDR3 spans 13 amino acids. Germline loops: CDR1 SEHNR, CDR2 FQNEAQ (reference sequence). V was clipped by 0 bases and J by 6 bases, with 8 bases between them. CDR3 amino acids: CASSLAPRDGYTF. The CDR3 DNA sequence: TGTGCCAGCAGCTTAGCGCCTAGGGATGGCTACACCTTC. Filled out from reference TRBV7-9 and TRBJ1-2, the complete variable domain reads DTGVSQNPRHKITKRGQNVTFRCDPISEHNRLYWYRQTLGQGPEFLTYFQNEAQLEKSRLLSDRFSAERPKGSFSTLEIQRTEQGDSAMYLCASSLAPRDGYTFGSGTRLTVV.